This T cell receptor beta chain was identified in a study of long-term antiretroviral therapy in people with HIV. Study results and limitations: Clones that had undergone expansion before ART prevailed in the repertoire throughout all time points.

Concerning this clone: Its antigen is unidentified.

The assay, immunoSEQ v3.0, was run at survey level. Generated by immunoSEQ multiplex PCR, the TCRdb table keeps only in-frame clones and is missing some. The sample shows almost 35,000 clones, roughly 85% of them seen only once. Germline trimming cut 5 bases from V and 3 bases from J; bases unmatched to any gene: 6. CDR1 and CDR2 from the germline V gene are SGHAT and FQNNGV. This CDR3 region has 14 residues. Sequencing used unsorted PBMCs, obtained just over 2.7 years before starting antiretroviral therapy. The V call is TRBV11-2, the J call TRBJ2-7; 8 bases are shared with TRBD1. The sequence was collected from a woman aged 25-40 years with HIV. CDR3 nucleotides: TGTGCCAGCAGCACGGGGACAGGAATCTACGAGCAGTACTTC. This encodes CASSTGTGIYEQYF.